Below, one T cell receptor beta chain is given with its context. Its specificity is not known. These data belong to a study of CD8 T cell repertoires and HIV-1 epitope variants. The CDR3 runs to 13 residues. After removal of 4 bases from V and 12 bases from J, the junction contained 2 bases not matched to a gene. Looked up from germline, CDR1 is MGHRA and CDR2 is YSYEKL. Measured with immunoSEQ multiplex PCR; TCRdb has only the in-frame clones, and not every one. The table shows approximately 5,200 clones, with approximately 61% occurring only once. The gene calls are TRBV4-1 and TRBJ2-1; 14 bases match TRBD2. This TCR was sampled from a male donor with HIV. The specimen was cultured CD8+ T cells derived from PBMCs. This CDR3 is CASSRGLAGGQFF. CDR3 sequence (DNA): TGCGCCAGCAGCCGAGGACTAGCGGGAGGGCAGTTCTTC.